The entry below describes one T cell receptor (beta chain). What it binds is unknown. This record belongs to a study of CD8 T cells in Susac syndrome. Findings and limits, study-wide: The authors acknowledged that the study's TCR sequencing and HLA analysis involved relatively few individuals.

With 3 bases removed from V and 7 bases from J, the gap between germline ends came to 12 bases. The CDR3 has 12 residues. Germline assignment: CDR1 SQVTM and CDR2 ANQGSEA. The patients with Susac syndrome satisfied recently defined diagnostic criteria for either definite or probable disease. The RNA input was roughly 0.45 to 1 ug, and it was reverse transcribed with random hexamers. One entry per CDR3 protein results from TCRdb running MiXCR on the immunoSEQ multiplex PCR reads. The data contain tens of thousands of distinct CDR3 sequences, about 93% of them singletons. The TCR comes from a human donor with Susac syndrome. The sample consisted of CD4+ T cells from PBMCs. The rearrangement uses TRBV29-1 and TRBJ1-2; D may be TRBD1 (5 bases). CDR3 residues: CSVERRGGGYTF. For the CDR3, the DNA is TGCAGCGTTGAGCGAAGGGGAGGTGGCTACACCTTC.